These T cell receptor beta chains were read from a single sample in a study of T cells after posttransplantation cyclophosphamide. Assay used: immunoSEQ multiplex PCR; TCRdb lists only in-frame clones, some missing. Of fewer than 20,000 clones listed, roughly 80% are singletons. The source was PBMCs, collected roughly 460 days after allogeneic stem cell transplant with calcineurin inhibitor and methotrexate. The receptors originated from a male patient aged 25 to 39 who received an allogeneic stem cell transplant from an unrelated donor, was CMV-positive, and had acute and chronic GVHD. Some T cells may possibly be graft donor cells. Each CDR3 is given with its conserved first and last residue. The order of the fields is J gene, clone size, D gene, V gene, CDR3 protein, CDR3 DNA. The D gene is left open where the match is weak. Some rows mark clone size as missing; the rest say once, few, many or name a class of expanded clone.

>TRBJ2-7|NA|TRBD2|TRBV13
CASSFRGSLSEQYF
TGTGCCAGCAGCTTCCGCGGGAGTCTTAGCGAGCAGTACTTC
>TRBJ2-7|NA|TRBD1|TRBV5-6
CASSWDRETYEQYF
TGTGCCAGCAGCTGGGACAGGGAGACCTACGAGCAGTACTTC
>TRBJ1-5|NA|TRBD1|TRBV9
CASSSGTGRQPQHF
TGTGCCAGCAGCTCTGGGACAGGGCGCCAGCCCCAGCATTTT
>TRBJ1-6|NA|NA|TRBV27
CASSPNGGDSPLHF
TGTGCCAGCAGTCCCAACGGAGGGGATTCACCCCTCCACTTT
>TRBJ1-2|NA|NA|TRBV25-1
CASSDDSHGYTF
TGTGCCAGCAGTGACGACAGCCATGGCTACACCTTC
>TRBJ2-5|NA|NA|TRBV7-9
CASSLRQDNQYF
TGTGCCAGCAGCTTACGGCAGGATAACCAGTACTTC
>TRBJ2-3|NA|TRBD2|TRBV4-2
CASSPTSGGTDTQYF
TGTGCCAGCAGCCCGACTAGCGGGGGCACAGATACGCAGTATTTT
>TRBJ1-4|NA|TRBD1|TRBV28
CASTPTGLGLLNEKLFF
TGTGCCAGCACCCCGACAGGGCTAGGCCTCCTGAATGAAAAACTGTTTTTT
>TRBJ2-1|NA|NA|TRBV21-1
CASSNSRGNSYNEQFF
TGTGCCAGCTCAAACTCAAGAGGGAACTCCTACAATGAGCAGTTCTTC
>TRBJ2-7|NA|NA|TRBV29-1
CSVDRQNGQYF
TGCAGCGTTGACAGGCAGAATGGGCAGTACTTC
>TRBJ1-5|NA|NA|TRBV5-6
CASSLMAGPQHF
TGTGCCAGCAGCCTGATGGCAGGGCCCCAGCATTTT
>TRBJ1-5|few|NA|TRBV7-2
CASSLGGRYQPQHF
TGTGCCAGCAGCTTAGGAGGTAGATATCAGCCCCAGCATTTT
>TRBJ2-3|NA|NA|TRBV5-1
CASSWGVGSSTDTQYF
TGCGCCAGCAGCTGGGGGGTGGGGTCCAGCACAGATACGCAGTATTTT
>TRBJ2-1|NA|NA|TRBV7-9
CASSLGGHLFPTYNEQFF
TGTGCCAGCAGCTTAGGGGGCCACCTTTTTCCTACCTACAATGAGCAGTTCTTC
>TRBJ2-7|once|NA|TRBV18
CASSEDIFRYEQYF
TGTGCCAGCTCAGAGGACATTTTCCGCTACGAGCAGTACTTC
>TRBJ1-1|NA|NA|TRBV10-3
CAISLQGNTEAFF
TGTGCCATCAGTTTACAGGGGAACACTGAAGCTTTCTTT
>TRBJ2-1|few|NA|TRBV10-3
CAISGQGLNEQFF
TGTGCCATCAGTGGTCAGGGTCTGAATGAGCAGTTCTTC
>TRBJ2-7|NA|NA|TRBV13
CASSLGTAGRLDYEQYF
TGTGCCAGCAGCTTAGGCACGGCAGGGCGGCTGGACTACGAGCAGTACTTC
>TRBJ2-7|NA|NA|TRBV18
CASSPPSRGYEQYF
TGTGCCAGCTCACCACCGAGTCGCGGGTACGAGCAGTACTTC
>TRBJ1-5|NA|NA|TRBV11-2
CASSSGTQRGAQHF
TGTGCCAGCAGCTCCGGGACCCAGCGGGGGGCCCAGCATTTT
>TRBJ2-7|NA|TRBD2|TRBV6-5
CASSYRGVRIEQYF
TGTGCCAGCAGTTACCGGGGGGTTCGAATCGAGCAGTACTTC
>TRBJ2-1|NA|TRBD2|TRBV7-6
CASSLTSGSSPRNEQFF
TGTGCCAGCAGCTTAACTAGCGGGAGCTCCCCTCGCAATGAGCAGTTCTTC
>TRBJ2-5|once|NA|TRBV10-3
CAISGREETQYF
TGTGCCATCAGTGGGAGGGAAGAGACCCAGTACTTC
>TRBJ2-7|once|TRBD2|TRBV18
CASSPSGARSYEQYF
TGTGCCAGCTCACCTAGCGGGGCGCGCTCCTACGAGCAGTACTTC
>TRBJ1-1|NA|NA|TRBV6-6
CASSYREPSTEAFF
TGTGCCAGCAGTTACAGGGAGCCGAGTACTGAAGCTTTCTTT